This TCR beta chain was observed in a study of long-term antiretroviral therapy in people with HIV. Overall study findings and caveats: Upon ART, diversity increased but remained lower than transplant donor controls. Data on ART adherence, viral resistance or therapy changes were unavailable. Specimens of blood were obtained during 2004 to 2017, possibly under older ART regimens.

Comments on this clone: What it binds is not known.

Cryopreserved PBMC, at roughly 0.85-11 million per sample, were present before DNA extraction. Germline CDR1 and CDR2: SGHDN and FVKESK. The germline V and J ends were trimmed by 2 bases and 7 bases, with 6 bases remaining between them. CDR3 length: 13 residues. At survey level, the immunoSEQ assay was run in its v3.0 version. Produced via immunoSEQ multiplex PCR; TCRdb's table is partial and in-frame only. The table has 10,000 to 15,000 clones, over 75% seen once. The TCR originated in a woman between 18 and 30 years old with HIV. The chain joins TRBV14 to TRBJ1-6; D is undetermined. Material: unsorted PBMCs, obtained 1.3 years after starting antiretroviral therapy. The CDR3 here is CASSQFRNSPLHF. CDR3 coding DNA: TGTGCCAGCAGCCAATTTCGGAATTCACCCCTCCACTTT. The variable domain in full, completed from reference TRBV14 and TRBJ1-6, reads EAGVTQFPSHSVIEKGQTVTLRCDPISGHDNLYWYRRVMGKEIKFLLHFVKESKQDESGMPNNRFLAERTGGTYSTLKVQPAELEDSGVYFCASSQFRNSPLHFGNGTRLTVT.